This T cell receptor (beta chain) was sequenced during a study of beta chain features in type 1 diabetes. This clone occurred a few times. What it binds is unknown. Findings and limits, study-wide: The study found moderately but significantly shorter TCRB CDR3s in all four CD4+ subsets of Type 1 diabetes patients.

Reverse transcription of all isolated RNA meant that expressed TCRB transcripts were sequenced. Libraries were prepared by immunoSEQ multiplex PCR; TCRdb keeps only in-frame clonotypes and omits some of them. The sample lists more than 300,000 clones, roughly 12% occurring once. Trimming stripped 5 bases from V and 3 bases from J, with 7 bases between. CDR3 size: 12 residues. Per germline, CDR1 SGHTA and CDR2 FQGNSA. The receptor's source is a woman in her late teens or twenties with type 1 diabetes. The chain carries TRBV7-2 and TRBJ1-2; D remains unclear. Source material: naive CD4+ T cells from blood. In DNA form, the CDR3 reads TGTGCCAGCAGCCCCCAGGACTATGGCTACACCTTC. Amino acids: CASSPQDYGYTF.